This is a list of T cell receptor beta chains from one sample in a study of blood T cell repertoires in COVID-19. Sequenced by immunoSEQ multiplex PCR; TCRdb stores in-frame clones only, minus some. The sample comprises roughly 180,000 clones, over 70% of which are singletons, and roughly 5% rests with the top ten. Sequencing was performed on PBMCs or T cells enriched from blood (not recorded which). These receptor sequences come from a woman in her forties with acute COVID-19. Each CDR3 is given with its conserved first and last residue. Fields, in order: CDR3 length, J gene, D gene, V gene, clone size, CDR3 DNA, CDR3 protein. The D gene is left open where the match is weak. The size of a clone is reported for some rows only, either as once, few or many, or as a class for expanded clones.

14 TRBJ1-1 TRBD1 TRBV27 - TGTGCCAGCAGTTTTCGACAGGGCGTCACTGAAGCTTTCTTT CASSFRQGVTEAFF
15 TRBJ2-7 TRBD1 TRBV9 - TGTGCCAGCAGCGGAACCGGGACAGGGCTCTCCGAGCAGTACTTC CASSGTGTGLSEQYF
15 TRBJ2-2 TRBD2 TRBV6-6 - TGTGCCAGCATTCCTAGCGGGAGGGACACCGGGGAGCTGTTTTTT CASIPSGRDTGELFF
14 TRBJ1-2 TRBD1 TRBV7-3 - TGTGCCAGCAGCCCCTATGCAGGGGGCTATGGCTACACCTTC CASSPYAGGYGYTF
15 TRBJ1-1 TRBD1 TRBV7-9 - TGTGCCAGCAGCTCACTGACAGGGTCTGGCACTGAAGCTTTCTTT CASSSLTGSGTEAFF
15 TRBJ1-2 TRBD1 TRBV6-5 - TGTGCCAGCAGCGAGCCGGGACAGGGAAACTATGGCTACACCTTC CASSEPGQGNYGYTF
14 TRBJ2-7 TRBD1 TRBV5-1 - TGCGCCAGCAGGACCGGGACAGTCCCTGGCGAGCAGTACTTC CASRTGTVPGEQYF
18 TRBJ2-5 TRBD2 TRBV7-9 - TGTGCCAGCAGCCTCCGGGGGGCGGGAGGGCCGGATCAAGAGACCCAGTACTTC CASSLRGAGGPDQETQYF
14 TRBJ2-3 TRBD2 TRBV6-5 - TGTGCCAGCACCACTAGCGGGGGCGCGGATACGCAGTATTTT CASTTSGGADTQYF
14 TRBJ2-1 TRBD2 TRBV29-1 medium-sized TGCAGCGTAAGGGTCCCGGGACTAGCCCATGAGCAGTTCTTC CSVRVPGLAHEQFF
13 TRBJ1-3 - TRBV7-3 many TGTGCCAGCAGCCGGTCTCCTGGAAACACCATATATTTT CASSRSPGNTIYF